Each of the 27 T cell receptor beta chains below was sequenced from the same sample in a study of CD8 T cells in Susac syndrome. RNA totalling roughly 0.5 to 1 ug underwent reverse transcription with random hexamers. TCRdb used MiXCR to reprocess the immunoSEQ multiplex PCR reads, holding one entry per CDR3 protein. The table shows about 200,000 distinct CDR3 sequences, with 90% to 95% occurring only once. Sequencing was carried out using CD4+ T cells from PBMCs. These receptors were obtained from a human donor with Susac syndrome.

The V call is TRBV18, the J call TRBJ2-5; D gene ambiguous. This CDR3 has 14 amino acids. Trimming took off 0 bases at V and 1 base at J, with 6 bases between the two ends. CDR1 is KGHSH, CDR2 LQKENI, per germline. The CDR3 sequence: CASSPPLVQETQYF. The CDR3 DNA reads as TGTGCCAGCTCACCACCGTTAGTCCAAGAGACCCAGTACTTC.

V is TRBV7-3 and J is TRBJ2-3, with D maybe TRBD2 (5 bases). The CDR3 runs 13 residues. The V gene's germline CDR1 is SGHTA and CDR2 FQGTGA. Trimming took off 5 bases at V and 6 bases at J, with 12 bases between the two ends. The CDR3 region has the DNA TGTGCCAGCAGCCCTAGCCTTGGGGATACGCAGTATTTT. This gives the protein CASSPSLGDTQYF. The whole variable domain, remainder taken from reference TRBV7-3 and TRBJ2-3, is GAGVSQTPSNKVTEKGKYVELRCDPISGHTALYWYRQSLGQGPEFLIYFQGTGAADDSGLPNDRFFAVRPEGSVSTLKIQRTERGDSAVYLCASSPSLGDTQYFGPGTRLTVL.

CDR3 bases: TGTGCCAGCAGCCAAGAGGTGTCAACAGTTTCCTACGAGCAGTACTTC. It yields the protein CASSQEVSTVSYEQYF. The genes are TRBV4-2 and TRBJ2-7, with D uncertain. This CDR3 comprises 16 residues. Germline CDR1 is LGHNA and CDR2 is YNFKEQ. V dropped 0 bases and J dropped 1 base, with 13 bases sitting between them.

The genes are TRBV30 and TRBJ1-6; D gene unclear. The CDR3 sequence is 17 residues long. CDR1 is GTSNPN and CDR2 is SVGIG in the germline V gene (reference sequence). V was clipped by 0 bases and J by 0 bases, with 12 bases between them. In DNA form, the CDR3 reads TGTGCCTGGAGTGTCCCCCTCTTCGGCTCCTATAATTCACCCCTCCACTTT. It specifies CAWSVPLFGSYNSPLHF.

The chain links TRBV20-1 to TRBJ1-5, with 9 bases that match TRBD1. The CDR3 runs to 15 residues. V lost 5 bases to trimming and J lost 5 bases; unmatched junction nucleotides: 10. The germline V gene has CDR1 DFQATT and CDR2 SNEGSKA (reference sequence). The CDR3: CSAGRDREFYQPQHF. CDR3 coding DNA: TGCAGTGCTGGCCGGGACAGGGAATTTTATCAGCCCCAGCATTTT.

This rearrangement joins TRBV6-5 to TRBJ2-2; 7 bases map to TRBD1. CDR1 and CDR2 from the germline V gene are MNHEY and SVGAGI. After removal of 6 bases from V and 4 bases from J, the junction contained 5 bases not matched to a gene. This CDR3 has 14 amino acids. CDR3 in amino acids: CASRYRGFTGELFF. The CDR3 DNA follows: TGTGCCAGCAGGTACAGGGGTTTCACCGGGGAGCTGTTTTTT.

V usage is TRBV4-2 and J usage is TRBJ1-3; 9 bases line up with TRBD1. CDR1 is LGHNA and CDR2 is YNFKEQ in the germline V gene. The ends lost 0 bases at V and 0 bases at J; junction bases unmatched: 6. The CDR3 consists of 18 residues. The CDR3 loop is CASSQEGQGLSSGNTIYF. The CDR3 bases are TGTGCCAGCAGCCAAGAGGGACAGGGCCTGAGCTCTGGAAACACCATATATTTT.

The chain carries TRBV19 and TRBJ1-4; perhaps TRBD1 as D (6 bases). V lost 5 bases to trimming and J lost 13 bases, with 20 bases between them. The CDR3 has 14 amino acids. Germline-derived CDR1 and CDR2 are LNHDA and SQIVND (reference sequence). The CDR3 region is CASSVTGTARRLFF. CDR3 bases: TGTGCCAGTAGTGTCACAGGGACGGCGCGCAGACTGTTTTTT.

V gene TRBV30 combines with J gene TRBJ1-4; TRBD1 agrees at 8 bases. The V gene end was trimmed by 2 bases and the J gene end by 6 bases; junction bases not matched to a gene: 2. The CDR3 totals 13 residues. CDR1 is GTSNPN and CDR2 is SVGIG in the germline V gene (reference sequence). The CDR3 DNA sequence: TGTGCCTGGAGTAGGACAGGGTATGAAAAACTGTTTTTT. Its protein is CAWSRTGYEKLFF.

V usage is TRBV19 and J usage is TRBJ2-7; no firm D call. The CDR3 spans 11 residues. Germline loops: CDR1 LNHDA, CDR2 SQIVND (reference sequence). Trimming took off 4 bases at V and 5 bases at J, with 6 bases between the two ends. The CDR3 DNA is TGTGCCAGTAGTAAAGAGGACGAGCAGTACTTC. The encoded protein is CASSKEDEQYF.

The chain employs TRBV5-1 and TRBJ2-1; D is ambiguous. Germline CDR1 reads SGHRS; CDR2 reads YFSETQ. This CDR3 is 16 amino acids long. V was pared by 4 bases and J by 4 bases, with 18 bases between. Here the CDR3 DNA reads TGCGCCAGCAGCACCATACGTGTCCAAGCTTACAATGAGCAGTTCTTC. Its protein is CASSTIRVQAYNEQFF.

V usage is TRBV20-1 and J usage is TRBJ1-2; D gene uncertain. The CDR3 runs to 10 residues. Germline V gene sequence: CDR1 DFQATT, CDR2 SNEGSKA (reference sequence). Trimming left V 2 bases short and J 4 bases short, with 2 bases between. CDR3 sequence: CSARIYGYTF. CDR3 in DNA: TGCAGTGCTAGAATCTATGGCTACACCTTC.

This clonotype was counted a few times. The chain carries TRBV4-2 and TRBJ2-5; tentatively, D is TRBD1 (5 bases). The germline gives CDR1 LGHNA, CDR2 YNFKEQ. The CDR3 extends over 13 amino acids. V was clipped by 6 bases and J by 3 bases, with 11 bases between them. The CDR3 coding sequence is TGTGCCAGCAGTGGACACCTCGAAGAGACCCAGTACTTC. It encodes CASSGHLEETQYF.

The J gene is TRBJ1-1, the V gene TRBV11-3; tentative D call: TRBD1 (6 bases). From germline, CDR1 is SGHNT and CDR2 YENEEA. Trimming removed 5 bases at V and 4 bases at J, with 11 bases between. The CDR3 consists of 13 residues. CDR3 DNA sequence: TGTGCCAGCAGCCAGACAGGCGGCACTGAAGCTTTCTTT. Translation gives CASSQTGGTEAFF.

For the CDR3, the DNA is TGTGCCAGCAGCTTAGACGGGACAGGGGGGTATCCTGAAGCTTTCTTT. It encodes CASSLDGTGGYPEAFF. The V and J genes are TRBV7-9 and TRBJ1-1, with 11 nucleotides matching TRBD1. CDR1 is SEHNR, CDR2 FQNEAQ, per germline (reference sequence). V lost 1 base and J lost 6; bases outside the gene matches: 7. The CDR3 runs to 16 residues. Full variable domain (outside the CDR3, taken from reference TRBV7-9 and TRBJ1-1): DTGVSQNPRHKITKRGQNVTFRCDPISEHNRLYWYRQTLGQGPEFLTYFQNEAQLEKSRLLSDRFSAERPKGSFSTLEIQRTEQGDSAMYLCASSLDGTGGYPEAFFGQGTRLTVV.

In DNA form, the CDR3 reads TGTGCCAGCAGCCCCAGAAGGGGTGTCGGCACTGAAGCTTTCTTT. It is translated as CASSPRRGVGTEAFF. The chain combines TRBV14 with TRBJ1-1, with a tentative D call TRBD1 (5 bases). Trimming stripped 4 bases from V and 4 bases from J, with 16 bases between. The germline gives CDR1 SGHDN, CDR2 FVKESK. The CDR3 is 15 amino acids.

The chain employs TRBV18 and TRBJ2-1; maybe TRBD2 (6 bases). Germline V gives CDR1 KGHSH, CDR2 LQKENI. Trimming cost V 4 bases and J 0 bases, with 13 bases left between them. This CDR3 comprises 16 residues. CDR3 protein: CASSLLAGSSYNEQFF. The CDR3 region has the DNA TGTGCCAGCTCACTCCTGGCGGGGAGCTCCTACAATGAGCAGTTCTTC. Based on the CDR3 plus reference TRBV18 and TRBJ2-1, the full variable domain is NAGVMQNPRHLVRRRGQEARLRCSPMKGHSHVYWYRQLPEEGLKFMVYLQKENIIDESGMPKERFSAEFPKEGPSILRIQQVVRGDSAAYFCASSLLAGSSYNEQFFGPGTRLTVL.

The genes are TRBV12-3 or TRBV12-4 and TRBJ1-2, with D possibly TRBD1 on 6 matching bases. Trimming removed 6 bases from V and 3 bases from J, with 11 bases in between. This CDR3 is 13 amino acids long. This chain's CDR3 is CASSPQGHYGYTF. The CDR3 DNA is TGTGCCAGCAGCCCCCAGGGGCACTATGGCTACACCTTC.

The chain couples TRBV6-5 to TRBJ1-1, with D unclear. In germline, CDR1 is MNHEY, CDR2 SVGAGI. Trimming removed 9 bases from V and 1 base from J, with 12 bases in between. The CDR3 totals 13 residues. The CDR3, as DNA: TGTGCCAGTTACCTATTACGGAACACTGAAGCTTTCTTT. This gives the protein CASYLLRNTEAFF.

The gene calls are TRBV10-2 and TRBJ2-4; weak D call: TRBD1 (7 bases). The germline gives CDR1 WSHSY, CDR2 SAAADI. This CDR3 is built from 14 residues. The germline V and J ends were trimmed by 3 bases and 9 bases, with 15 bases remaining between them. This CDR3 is CASSDSGGSGIQYF. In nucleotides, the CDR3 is TGCGCCAGCAGTGATTCAGGGGGGAGCGGCATTCAGTACTTC.

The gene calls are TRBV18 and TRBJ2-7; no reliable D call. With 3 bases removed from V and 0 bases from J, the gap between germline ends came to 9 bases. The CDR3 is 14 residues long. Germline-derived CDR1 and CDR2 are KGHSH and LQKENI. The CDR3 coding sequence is TGTGCCAGCTCACCCACTGAGAGCTCCTACGAGCAGTACTTC. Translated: CASSPTESSYEQYF. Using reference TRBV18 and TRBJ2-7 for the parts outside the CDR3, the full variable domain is NAGVMQNPRHLVRRRGQEARLRCSPMKGHSHVYWYRQLPEEGLKFMVYLQKENIIDESGMPKERFSAEFPKEGPSILRIQQVVRGDSAAYFCASSPTESSYEQYFGPGTRLTVT.

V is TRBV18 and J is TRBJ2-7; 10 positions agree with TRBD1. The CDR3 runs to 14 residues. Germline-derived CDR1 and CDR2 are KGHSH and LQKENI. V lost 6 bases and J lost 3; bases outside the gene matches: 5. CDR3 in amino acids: CASSRDRGNYEQYF. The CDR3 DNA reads TGTGCCAGCTCGCGGGACAGGGGAAACTACGAGCAGTACTTC.

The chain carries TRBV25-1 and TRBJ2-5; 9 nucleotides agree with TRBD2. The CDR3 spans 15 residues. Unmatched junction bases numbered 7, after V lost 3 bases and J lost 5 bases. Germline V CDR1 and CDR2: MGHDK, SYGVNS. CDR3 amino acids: CASSDQRGAAETQYF. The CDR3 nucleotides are TGTGCCAGCAGTGATCAGCGGGGGGCCGCGGAGACCCAGTACTTC.

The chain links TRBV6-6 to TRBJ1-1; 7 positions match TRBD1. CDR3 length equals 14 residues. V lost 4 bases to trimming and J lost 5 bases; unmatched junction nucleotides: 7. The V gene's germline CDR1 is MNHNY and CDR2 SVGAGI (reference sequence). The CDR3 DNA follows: TGTGCCAGCAGTTTTACTAACAGGGGAACTGAAGCTTTCTTT. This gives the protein CASSFTNRGTEAFF.

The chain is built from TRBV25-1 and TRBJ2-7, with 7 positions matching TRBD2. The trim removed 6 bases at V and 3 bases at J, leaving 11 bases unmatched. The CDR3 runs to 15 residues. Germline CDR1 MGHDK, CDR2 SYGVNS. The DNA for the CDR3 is TGTGCCAGCAGGCGGCCGGTCGGGGGGATCTACGAGCAGTACTTC. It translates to CASRRPVGGIYEQYF.

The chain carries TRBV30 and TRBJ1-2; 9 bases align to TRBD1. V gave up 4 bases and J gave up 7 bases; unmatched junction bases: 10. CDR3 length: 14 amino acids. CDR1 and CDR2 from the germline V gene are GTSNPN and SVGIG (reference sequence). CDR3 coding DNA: TGTGCCTGGACCCTCGGGACAGGGCCCGGTGGCTACACCTTC. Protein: CAWTLGTGPGGYTF.

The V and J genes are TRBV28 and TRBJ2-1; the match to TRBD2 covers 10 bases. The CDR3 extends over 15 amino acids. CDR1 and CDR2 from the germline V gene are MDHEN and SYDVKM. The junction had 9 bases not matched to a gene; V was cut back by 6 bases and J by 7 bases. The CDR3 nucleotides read TGTGCCAGCAGCCCCCCAGCTAGCGGGAGTAATGAGCAGTTCTTC. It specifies CASSPPASGSNEQFF.